What follows describes a single T cell receptor (beta chain). Its antigen is undetermined. The source of the sample is a study of cytomegalovirus exposure and HLA in healthy donors. Losses at the gene ends were 2 bases for V and 2 bases for J; bases not matched to a gene: 4. The CDR3 runs to 15 residues. Germline V gene data show CDR1 as MNHEY and CDR2 as SVGAGI. Whole-study results and caveats: Cytomegalovirus association was listed for 170 or so TCR beta chains. CMV antigen specificity was confirmed in vitro for three CMV-associated chains.

The repertoire was sequenced with immunoSEQ multiplex PCR; TCRdb's copy has only in-frame clones and lacks some. The sample has some 230,000 clones, just over 90% seen once. The donors were in the roughly 110-subject validation cohort; that cohort was separate from the approximately 700-subject first cohort. This chain connects TRBV6-5 to TRBJ2-7; 9 nucleotides line up with TRBD1. The sequenced material came from PBMCs. The receptor's source is a woman between 18 and 30 years old in good health and CMV-seronegative. CDR3 amino acids: CASSYGGQGAYEQYF. CDR3 DNA: TGTGCCAGCAGTTACGGGGGACAGGGAGCCTACGAGCAGTACTTC.